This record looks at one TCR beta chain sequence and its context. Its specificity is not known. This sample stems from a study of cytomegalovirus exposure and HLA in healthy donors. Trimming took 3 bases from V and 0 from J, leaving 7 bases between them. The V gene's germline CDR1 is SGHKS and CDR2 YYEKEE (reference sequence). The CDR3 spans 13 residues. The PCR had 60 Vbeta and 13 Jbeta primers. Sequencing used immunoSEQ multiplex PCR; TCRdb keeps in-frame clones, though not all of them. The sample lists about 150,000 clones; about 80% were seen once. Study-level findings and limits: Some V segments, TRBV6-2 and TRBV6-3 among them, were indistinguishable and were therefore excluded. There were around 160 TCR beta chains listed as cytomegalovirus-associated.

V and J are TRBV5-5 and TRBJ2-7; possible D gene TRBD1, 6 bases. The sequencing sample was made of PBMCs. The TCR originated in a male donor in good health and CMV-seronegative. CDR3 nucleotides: TGTGCCAGCAGCTGGACAGCCTCCTACGAGCAGTACTTC. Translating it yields CASSWTASYEQYF.